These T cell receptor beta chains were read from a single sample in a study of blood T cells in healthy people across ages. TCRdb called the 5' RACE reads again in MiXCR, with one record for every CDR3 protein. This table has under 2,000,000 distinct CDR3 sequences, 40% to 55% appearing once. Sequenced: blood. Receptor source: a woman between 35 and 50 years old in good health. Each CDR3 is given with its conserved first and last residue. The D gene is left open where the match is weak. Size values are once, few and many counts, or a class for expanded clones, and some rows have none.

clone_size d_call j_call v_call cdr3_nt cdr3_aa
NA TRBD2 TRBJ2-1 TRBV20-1 TGCAGTGCTCGAAAACGGACTAGCGGAATCTACAATGAGCAGTTCTTC CSARKRTSGIYNEQFF
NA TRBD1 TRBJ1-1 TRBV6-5 TGTGCCAGCAGTTACTCGGGGACAGACGGCGACACTGAAGCTTTCTTT CASSYSGTDGDTEAFF
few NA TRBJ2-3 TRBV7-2 TGTGCCAGCAGCTTAGGCCCGAGTTGGTCCGCCACAGATACGCAGTATTTT CASSLGPSWSATDTQYF
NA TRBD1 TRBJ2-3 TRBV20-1 TGCAGTGCCACCCGGGACAGGGGGGAAGATACGCAGTATTTT CSATRDRGEDTQYF
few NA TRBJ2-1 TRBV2 TGTGCCAGAACGGGACAGAACAAAGGGAGGTACAATGAGCAGTTCTTC CARTGQNKGRYNEQFF
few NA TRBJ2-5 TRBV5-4 TGTGCCAGCAGCACTGGTCCGGGGAAATTGGAACGAGGACAGTACTTC CASSTGPGKLERGQYF
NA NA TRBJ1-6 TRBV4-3 TGCGCCAGCAGCCAAAAAACTGGGAATCCACCCCTCCACTTT CASSQKTGNPPLHF
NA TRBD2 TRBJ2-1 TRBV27 TGTGCCAGCAGTGACGGGGGGAACGTCAATGAGCAGTTCTTC CASSDGGNVNEQFF
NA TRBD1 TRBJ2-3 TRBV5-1 TGCGCCAGCAGCTTCGACGGGACAGGGCGCACAGATACGCAGTATTTT CASSFDGTGRTDTQYF
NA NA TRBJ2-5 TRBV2 TGTGCCAGCAGTGAGAGTGCGCGGGCCCAGTACTTC CASSESARAQYF
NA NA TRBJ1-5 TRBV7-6 TGTGCCAGCAGCTTAGTGGCAGGGGCTAGCAATCAGCCCCAGCATTTT CASSLVAGASNQPQHF
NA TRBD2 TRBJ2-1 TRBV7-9 TGTGCCAGCAGCCAACCGATAGCGGGGGGCAGCTCCTACAATGAGCAGTTCTTC CASSQPIAGGSSYNEQFF
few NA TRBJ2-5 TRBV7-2 TGTGCCAGCAGCTTTATTTTGGAGACCCAGTACTTC CASSFILETQYF
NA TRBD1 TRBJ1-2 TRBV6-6 TGTGCCAGCAGGCCTCCGGGACAGGGAACCTATGGCTACACCTTC CASRPPGQGTYGYTF
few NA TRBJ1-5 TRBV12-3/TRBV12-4 TGTGCCAGCAGTACCGCGGGGGCCCAGCCCCAGCATTTT CASSTAGAQPQHF
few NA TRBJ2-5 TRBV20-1 TGCAGTGCTAGGAGGCAGGGGCACGAGACCCAGTACTTC CSARRQGHETQYF
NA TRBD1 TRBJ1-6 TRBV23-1 TGCGCCAGCAGTCAATACAGGACAGGGCCTTCACCCCTCCACTTT CASSQYRTGPSPLHF
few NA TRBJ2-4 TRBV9 TGTGCCAGCAGCGTAGGTGGGGGCCACATTCAGTACTTC CASSVGGGHIQYF
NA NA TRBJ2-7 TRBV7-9 TGTGCCAGCAGCTTAAAACAGGTGGAGCCCTACGAGCAGTACTTC CASSLKQVEPYEQYF
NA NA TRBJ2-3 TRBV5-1 TGCGCCAGCAGCTTACGCGGGGGCGCCGGCACAGATACGCAGTATTTT CASSLRGGAGTDTQYF
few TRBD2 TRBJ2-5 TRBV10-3 TGTGCCATCAGTGAGTCGGCAGCGGGGGGTGAGACCCAGTACTTC CAISESAAGGETQYF
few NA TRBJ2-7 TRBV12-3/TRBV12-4 TGTGCCAGTTCAAACTTTGGGTACGAGCAGTACTTC CASSNFGYEQYF
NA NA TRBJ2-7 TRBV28 TGTGCCAGCAGCAGACGGGCCCCAACCTACGAGCAGTACTTC CASSRRAPTYEQYF
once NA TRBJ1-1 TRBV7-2 TGTGCCAGCAGCTTGACAGGAGTAGGCGGCACTAAAGCTTTCTTT CASSLTGVGGTKAFF
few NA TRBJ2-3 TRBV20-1 TGCAGTGCTAGTCTCCGGCGGGGCATTAGCACAGATACGCAGTATTTT CSASLRRGISTDTQYF
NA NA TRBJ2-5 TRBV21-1 TGTGCCAGCAGCGCCAACAGGGGTTGGCAAGAGACCCAGTACTTC CASSANRGWQETQYF
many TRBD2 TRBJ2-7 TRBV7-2 TGTGCCAGCAGCCCGCGACTAGCGATCGAGCAGTACTTC CASSPRLAIEQYF
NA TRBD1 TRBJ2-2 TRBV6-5 TGTGCCACCACGGACAGGGACGGGACCGGGGAGCTGTTTTTT CATTDRDGTGELFF
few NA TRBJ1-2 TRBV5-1 TGCGCCAGCAGCTTGGCCGGGTTTAACTATGGCTACACCTTC CASSLAGFNYGYTF
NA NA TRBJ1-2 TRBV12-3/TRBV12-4 TGTGCCAGCAGTATCGGGGGCAGGGCTCTAGGTGGCTACACCTTC CASSIGGRALGGYTF
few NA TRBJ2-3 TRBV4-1 TGCGCCAGCAGCCAGGGCGACAGCCACTTTACGCAGTATTTT CASSQGDSHFTQYF
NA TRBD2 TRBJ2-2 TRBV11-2 TGTGCCAGCAGCGCCGGGGGGGCGAAGACCGGGGAGCTGTTTTTT CASSAGGAKTGELFF
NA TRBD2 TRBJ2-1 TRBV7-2 TGTGCCAGCAGCTTGGAGACTAGCGGGGCTAGGTCCTACAATGAGCAGTTCTTC CASSLETSGARSYNEQFF
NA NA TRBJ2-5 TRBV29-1 TGCAGCGTTTTGGGGCCCAGTCCCGGTCGGGGAGAGCCCCAAGAGACCCAGTACTTC CSVLGPSPGRGEPQETQYF
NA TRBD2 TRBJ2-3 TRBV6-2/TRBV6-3 TGTGCCAGCAGGGGTACTAGCGGGGTCCAGGCTACGCAGTATTTT CASRGTSGVQATQYF
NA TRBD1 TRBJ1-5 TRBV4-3 TGCGCCAGCAGCCAAGGGCAGGGGGAAGGGCAGCCCCAGCATTTT CASSQGQGEGQPQHF